This T cell receptor (beta chain) was sequenced during a study of blood T cell repertoires in COVID-19. As for the study in general: The study drew acute and convalescent COVID-19 samples from the United States, Italy and Spain.

Repertoires were generated with immunoSEQ multiplex PCR, while TCRdb's copy carries only in-frame clones and drops some. The top ten clones hold roughly 8% of a sample with about 140,000 clones, about 86% of them seen once. This clonotype was obtained from a woman in her sixties with acute or convalescent COVID-19. Material: peripheral blood.

The CDR3 DNA follows: TGTGCCAGCAGCCAAGTTGATAGCGGGGGCCAAGAGACCCAGTACTTC. Encoded protein: CASSQVDSGGQETQYF. This chain uses TRBV3-1 (or the pseudogene TRBV3-2) with TRBJ2-5; 9 positions match TRBD2. The length of the CDR3 is 16 residues. CDR1 and CDR2 (germline): LGHDT, YNNKEL (reference sequence). The trim removed 1 base at V and 1 base at J, leaving 4 bases unmatched.